This TCR beta chain stems from a study of blood T cell repertoires in COVID-19. In the study overall: Collection of acute and convalescent COVID-19 samples took place in the United States, Italy and Spain. Sources were T cells, B-cell-depleted T cells, or PBMCs; the material itself was cDNA or gDNA.

In the authors' methods: Counts of nucleated cells, estimated from reference gene primer amplification, were obtained. Using immunoSEQ multiplex PCR, the repertoire was profiled, and TCRdb retains in-frame clones only, with some absent. V and J calls and clone size come straight from that table; D and trimming were deduced from the DNA. The sample consists of 200,000 to 250,000 clones, around four fifths of them appearing once. This clone was seen a handful of times. Looked up from germline, CDR1 is LGHNA and CDR2 is YNFKEQ. CDR3 length: 15 residues. V lost 3 bases and J lost 5; bases outside the gene matches: 4.

The rearrangement joins TRBV4-2 to TRBJ1-6; 7 positions match TRBD1. Sequenced sample: peripheral blood. The TCR was taken from a woman of 80 years or more with COVID-19, enrolled during active disease. This chain's CDR3 is CASSQGDRDNSPLHF. The CDR3 bases are TGTGCCAGCAGCCAGGGTGACAGGGATAATTCACCCCTCCACTTT.